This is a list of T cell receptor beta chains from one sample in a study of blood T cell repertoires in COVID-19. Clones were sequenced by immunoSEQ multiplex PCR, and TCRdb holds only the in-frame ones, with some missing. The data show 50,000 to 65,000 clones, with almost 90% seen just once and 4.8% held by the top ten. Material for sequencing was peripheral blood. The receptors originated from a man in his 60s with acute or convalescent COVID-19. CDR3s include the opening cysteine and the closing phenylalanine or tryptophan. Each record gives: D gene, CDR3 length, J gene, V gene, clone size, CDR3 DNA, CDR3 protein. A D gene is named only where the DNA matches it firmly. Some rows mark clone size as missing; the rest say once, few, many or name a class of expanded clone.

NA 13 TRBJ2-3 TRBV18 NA TGTGCCAGCTCACCAGCACTCACAGATACGCAGTATTTT CASSPALTDTQYF
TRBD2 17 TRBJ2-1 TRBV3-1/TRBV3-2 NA TGTGCCAGCAGCCAAGCGGGACTAGCAGGACGAGGCGATGAGCAGTTCTTC CASSQAGLAGRGDEQFF
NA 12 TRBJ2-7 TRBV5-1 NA TGCGCCAATAACGGACATGTCCACGAGCAGTACTTC CANNGHVHEQYF
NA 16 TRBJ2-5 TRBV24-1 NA TGTGCCACCAGTGAGGGGGGGCGGGGCTACCAAGAGACCCAGTACTTC CATSEGGRGYQETQYF
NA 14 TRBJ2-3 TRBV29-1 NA TGCAGCGCGTCCGGGAGTGCTAGCACAGATACGCAGTATTTT CSASGSASTDTQYF
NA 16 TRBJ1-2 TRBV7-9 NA TGTGCCAGCAGCTTAGAGGGGGGGCGCGGTGCTAGTGGCTACACCTTC CASSLEGGRGASGYTF
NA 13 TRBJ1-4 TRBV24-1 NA TGTGCCACCAGGCGGGCAGAAGGTGAAAAACTGTTTTTT CATRRAEGEKLFF
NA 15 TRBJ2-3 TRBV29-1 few TGCAGCGTTGAACTTACCGGGAGTCGCGCAGATACGCAGTATTTT CSVELTGSRADTQYF
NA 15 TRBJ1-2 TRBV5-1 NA TGCGCCAGCAGCTTGGCCGCACTGTGGAACTATGGCTACACCTTC CASSLAALWNYGYTF
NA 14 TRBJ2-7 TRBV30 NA TGTGCCTGGAGTGTGGGGACGGGAGCCTACGAGCAGTACTTC CAWSVGTGAYEQYF
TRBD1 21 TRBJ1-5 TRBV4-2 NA TGTGCCAGCAGCCAAGATCATTGGGGGGAGACAGGGCCATATAGCAATCAGCCCCAGCATTTT CASSQDHWGETGPYSNQPQHF
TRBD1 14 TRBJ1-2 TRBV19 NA TGTGCCAGTAGAACGGGACAGGCGCAGAGTGGCTACACCTTC CASRTGQAQSGYTF
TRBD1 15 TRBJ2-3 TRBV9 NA TGTGCCAGCAGCTCGCGGGACAGGTCCACAGATACGCAGTATTTT CASSSRDRSTDTQYF
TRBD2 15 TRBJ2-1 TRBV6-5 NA TGTGCCAGCACCTACGGGACTAGCGGGAGTTTTGAGCAGTTCTTC CASTYGTSGSFEQFF
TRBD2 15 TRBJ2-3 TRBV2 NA TGTGCCAGCAAGGGGCTAGCGGGACTCACAGATACGCAGTATTTT CASKGLAGLTDTQYF
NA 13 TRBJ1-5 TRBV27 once TGTGCCAGCAGTTTCACAGGGAGAGAGCCCCAGCATTTT CASSFTGREPQHF
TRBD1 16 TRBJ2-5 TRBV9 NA TGTGCCAGCAGCGTAGGTGGACAGGGGGCGCGGGAGACCCAGTACTTC CASSVGGQGARETQYF
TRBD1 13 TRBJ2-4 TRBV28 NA TGTGCCAGCAGTTTAACAGGGGAAAACATTCAGTACTTC CASSLTGENIQYF
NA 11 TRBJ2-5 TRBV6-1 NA TGTGCCAGCAGTGACGGACTAAGGCAGTACTTC CASSDGLRQYF
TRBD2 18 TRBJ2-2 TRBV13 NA TGTGCCAGCAGCACCATTAGGACTAGCGGGAGCCGGACCGGGGAGCTGTTTTTT CASSTIRTSGSRTGELFF
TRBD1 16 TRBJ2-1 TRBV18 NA TGTGCCAGCTCACCTCTTCCAGGGGGACCCTACAATGAGCAGTTCTTC CASSPLPGGPYNEQFF
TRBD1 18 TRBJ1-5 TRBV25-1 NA TGTGCCAGCAGTGCCTCCAAATCCGGACAGGGCAGCAATCAGCCCCAGCATTTT CASSASKSGQGSNQPQHF
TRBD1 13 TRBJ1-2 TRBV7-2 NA TGTGCCAGCAGCTACGACAGGGGCTATGGCTACACCTTC CASSYDRGYGYTF
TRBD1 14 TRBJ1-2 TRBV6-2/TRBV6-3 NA TGTGCCAGCAGTCCACGGCGACAGGGGGACGGCTACACCTTC CASSPRRQGDGYTF
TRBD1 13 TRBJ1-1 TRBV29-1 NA TGCAGCGCCGGCGGGACAGTGAACACTGAAGCTTTCTTT CSAGGTVNTEAFF
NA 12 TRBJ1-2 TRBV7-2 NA TGTGCCAGCAGCTACAATAACTATGGCTACACCTTC CASSYNNYGYTF
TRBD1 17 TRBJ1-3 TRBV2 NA TGTGCCAGCAGTGCCTTTCCGGGACAGATCTCTGGAAACACCATATATTTT CASSAFPGQISGNTIYF
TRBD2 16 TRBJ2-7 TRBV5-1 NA TGCGCCAGCAGCGTCCGGGAACTAGCGGGATCCTACGAGCAGTACTTC CASSVRELAGSYEQYF
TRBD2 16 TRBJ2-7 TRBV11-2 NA TGTGCCAGCAGTTTACCTTTCCGCGGGAGGGCCCACGAGCAGTACTTC CASSLPFRGRAHEQYF
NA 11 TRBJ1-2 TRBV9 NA TGTGCCAGCAGCGAGTCCGGGGGCTACACCTTC CASSESGGYTF
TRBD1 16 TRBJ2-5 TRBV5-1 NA TGCGCCAGCAGCTTGAGGTCGAGGCAGGGGGAAGAGACCCAGTACTTC CASSLRSRQGEETQYF
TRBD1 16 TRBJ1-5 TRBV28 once TGTGCCAGCAGTTTATCTCCCAGGGGGGCCCAGGGACCCCAGCATTTT CASSLSPRGAQGPQHF
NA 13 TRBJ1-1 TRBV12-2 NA TGTGCAAGTCGCTTCCGCAGGAACACTGAAGCTTTCTTT CASRFRRNTEAFF
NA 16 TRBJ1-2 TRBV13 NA TGTGCCAGCAGCCCATTCGCGACAGGTACTAACTATGGCTACACCTTC CASSPFATGTNYGYTF
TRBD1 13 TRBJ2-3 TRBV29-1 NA TGCAGCGTTGACCAGGGGGGCACAGATACGCAGTATTTT CSVDQGGTDTQYF
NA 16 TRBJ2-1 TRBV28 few TGTGCCAGCAGTTTGCTGCGGGAAAGCTCCTACAATGAGCAGTTCTTC CASSLLRESSYNEQFF
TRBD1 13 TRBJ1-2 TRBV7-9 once TGTGCCAGCAGCCCGGGACAGAACTATGGCTACACCTTC CASSPGQNYGYTF
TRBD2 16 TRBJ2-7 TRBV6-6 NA TGTGCCAGCAGTTACCGTAGCGGGAGGCCCATCTACGAGCAGTACTTC CASSYRSGRPIYEQYF
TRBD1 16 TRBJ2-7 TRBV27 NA TGTGCCAGCAGTTTACAGTTGGGACAGGGGGCGGGGGAGCAGTACTTC CASSLQLGQGAGEQYF
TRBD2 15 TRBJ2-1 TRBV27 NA TGTGCCAGCAGCCCTAGCGGGAGTCCGGATAATGAGCAGTTCTTC CASSPSGSPDNEQFF
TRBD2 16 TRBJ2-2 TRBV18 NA TGTGCCAGCTCGCCGCCTAGCGGGAGCGGGACCGGGGAGCTGTTTTTT CASSPPSGSGTGELFF
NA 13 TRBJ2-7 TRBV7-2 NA TGTGCCAGCAGCTCGGAGTTCCCCCTCGAGCAGTACTTC CASSSEFPLEQYF
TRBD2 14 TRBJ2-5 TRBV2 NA TGTGCCAGCAGCACCCCGACGGGAGGGGAGACCCAGTACTTC CASSTPTGGETQYF
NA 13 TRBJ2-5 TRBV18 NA TGTGCCAGCTCACCTGGGGGCAAAGAGACCCAGTACTTC CASSPGGKETQYF
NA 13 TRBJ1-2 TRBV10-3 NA TGTGCCATCACGCAAGACAGAAACTATGGCTACACCTTC CAITQDRNYGYTF
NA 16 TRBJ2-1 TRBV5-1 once TGCGCCAGCAGCCTGGACCCCCGGGTGCTAAGGAATGAGCAGTTCTTC CASSLDPRVLRNEQFF
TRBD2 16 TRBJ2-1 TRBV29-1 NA TGCAGCGTTGAAGAAGGTAGCGGGAGTTCCTACAATGAGCAGTTCTTC CSVEEGSGSSYNEQFF
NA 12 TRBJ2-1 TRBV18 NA TGTGGGGCAGGGCGCTCCTACAATGAGCAGTTCTTC CGAGRSYNEQFF